The 21 T cell receptor beta chains below all came from one sample that was sequenced in a study of OX40 agonist ivuxolimab in advanced cancers. The repertoire was sequenced with immunoSEQ multiplex PCR; TCRdb's copy has only in-frame clones and lacks some. The sample has some 19,000 clones; approximately 86% are singletons. Here the sequenced sample was CD4+ or CD8+ T cells sorted from blood, taken in a trial of the OX40 agonist ivuxolimab. The receptors stem from an adult with an advanced solid tumor such as melanoma, head and neck, liver or kidney cancer.

The chain couples TRBV25-1 to TRBJ1-1; no clear D. The CDR3 totals 11 residues. Germline CDR1 reads MGHDK; CDR2 reads SYGVNS. The ends were cut back, 2 bases at V and 4 bases at J, with 2 bases in the middle. The CDR3 region is CASSELTEAFF. The CDR3 DNA follows: TGTGCCAGCAGTGAACTCACTGAAGCTTTCTTT.

The V and J genes are TRBV11-2 and TRBJ2-5; 9 positions agree with TRBD1. Germline CDR1 and CDR2: SGHAT and FQNNGV. The CDR3 runs 14 residues. J lost 5 bases, V lost 4 bases, and 5 bases had no gene match. The CDR3 region has the DNA TGTGCCAGCAGCTCACAGGGGGCTTTGGAGACCCAGTACTTC. This gives the protein CASSSQGALETQYF.

The chain joins TRBV19 to TRBJ1-2; weak D call: TRBD1 (6 bases). Germline V gives CDR1 LNHDA, CDR2 SQIVND (reference sequence). The CDR3 covers 15 residues. V was shortened by 9 bases and J by 8 bases, with 25 bases between the two germline ends. This CDR3 reads CASAILPQGQEGYTF. For the CDR3, the DNA is TGTGCCAGCGCAATACTCCCTCAGGGGCAGGAGGGCTACACCTTC.

V gene TRBV27 combines with J gene TRBJ2-7, with 10 bases aligning to TRBD2. Germline CDR1 reads MNHEY; CDR2 reads SMNVEV (reference sequence). The CDR3 extends over 15 amino acids. With V trimmed by 6 bases and J by 3 bases, 8 bases remained unmatched. In DNA form, the CDR3 reads TGTGCCAGCAGATCACTAGCGGGGTCCTTCTACGAGCAGTACTTC. This codes for CASRSLAGSFYEQYF.

This clone came up a few times. The gene calls are TRBV10-3 and TRBJ1-3; weak D call: TRBD1 (5 bases). Per germline, CDR1 ENHRY and CDR2 SYGVKD. V was pared by 5 bases and J by 1 base, with 6 bases between. The CDR3 sequence is 13 residues long. The DNA of the CDR3 is TGTGCCATCAGTCAGGGATCTGGAAACACCATATATTTT. Amino acid sequence: CAISQGSGNTIYF.

The genes are TRBV30 and TRBJ2-1; D remains unclear. CDR3 length equals 13 residues. Germline lookup yields CDR1 GTSNPN and CDR2 SVGIG (reference sequence). V shed 4 bases and J shed 8 bases, with 15 bases lying between them. The CDR3 nucleotides are TGTGCCTGGAACTGGGGTATTAGGGATGAGCAGTTCTTC. This sequence encodes CAWNWGIRDEQFF.

J is TRBJ2-7 and V is TRBV5-4, with D possibly being TRBD2 (5 bases). This CDR3 comprises 13 residues. Germline CDR1 and CDR2: SGHNT and YYREEE (reference sequence). V was cut by 0 bases and J by 5 bases, with 9 bases left in between. The CDR3 sequence is CASSLVRGNEQYF. The DNA for the CDR3 is TGTGCCAGCAGCTTGGTCAGAGGGAACGAGCAGTACTTC.

The V call is TRBV7-2, the J call TRBJ2-3; D gene unclear. The ends were cut back, 2 bases at V and 2 bases at J, with 8 bases in the middle. Germline V gives CDR1 SGHTA, CDR2 FQGNSA. There are 14 residues in the CDR3. The DNA for the CDR3 is TGTGCCAGCAGCTTATCGGGCGACACAGATACGCAGTATTTT. This codes for CASSLSGDTDTQYF.

J is TRBJ2-1 and V is TRBV19; 12 bases line up with TRBD2. The CDR3 runs 16 residues. Per the germline V gene, CDR1 is LNHDA and CDR2 is SQIVND (reference sequence). Unmatched junction bases numbered 10, after V lost 4 bases and J lost 9 bases. The CDR3 region is CASSTRTSGARGEQFF. The CDR3 nucleotides read TGTGCCAGTAGTACCCGGACTAGCGGGGCAAGGGGTGAGCAGTTCTTC.

This chain uses TRBV7-9 with TRBJ2-3; TRBD1 is a possible D gene (6 bases). Looked up from germline, CDR1 is SEHNR and CDR2 is FQNEAQ (reference sequence). The CDR3 has 17 residues. V gave up 1 base and J gave up 6 bases, with 20 bases separating them. The CDR3 here is CASSLVAGVAPWDTQYF. In nucleotides, the CDR3 is TGTGCCAGCAGCTTAGTAGCAGGGGTAGCGCCGTGGGATACGCAGTATTTT.

The gene calls are TRBV6-4 and TRBJ2-1, with 8 bases fitting TRBD1. The germline CDR1 and CDR2 sequences are MRHNA and SNTAGT. This CDR3 is 14 amino acids long. V lost 3 bases, J lost 9 bases, and 7 bases stayed unmatched. The CDR3 here is CASSEDREASEQFF. The CDR3 nucleotides are TGTGCCAGCAGTGAGGACAGGGAGGCCAGTGAGCAGTTCTTC.

The rearrangement joins TRBV5-5 to TRBJ2-2; 9 bases align to TRBD1. The CDR3 runs 14 residues. V was pared by 4 bases and J by 5 bases, with 3 bases of the junction left unmatched. From germline, CDR1 is SGHKS and CDR2 YYEKEE (reference sequence). CDR3 in DNA: TGTGCCAGCAGCGGGACAGGGTGGACCGGGGAGCTGTTTTTT. Translated: CASSGTGWTGELFF.

This sequence joins TRBV9 and TRBJ2-7; 7 bases agree with TRBD2. Germline CDR1 SGDLS, CDR2 YYNGEE. Trimming cost V 4 bases and J 1 base; bases outside gene matches: 8. This CDR3 is 15 amino acids long. CDR3 nucleotide sequence: TGTGCCAGCAGCCCTCGACTAGCTAGTTCCTACGAGCAGTACTTC. It codes for CASSPRLASSYEQYF.

Written as DNA, the CDR3 is TGCGCCAGCAGCCTATTATGGGGGGTTAATCAGCCCCAGCATTTT. Translated: CASSLLWGVNQPQHF. V gene TRBV4-1 combines with J gene TRBJ1-5, with D maybe TRBD1 (5 bases). The CDR3 totals 15 residues. Trimming pared 4 bases from V and 4 bases from J, leaving 14 bases between. The germline CDR1 and CDR2 sequences are MGHRA and YSYEKL.

The chain uses TRBV21-1 and TRBJ1-1; TRBD1 reflects the table's D call only, with no check against the DNA. TRBV21-1 represents a pseudogene. The length of the CDR3 is 17 residues. The CDR3: CASSPRGGQGVNTEAFF. The CDR3 nucleotides read TGTGCCAGCAGTCCCAGGGGGGGACAGGGAGTGAACACTGAAGCTTTCTTT.

This chain joins TRBV28 and TRBJ1-2; D call uncertain. The V and J ends lost 4 bases and 6 bases respectively, with 12 bases between them. The CDR3 spans 13 residues. Germline V CDR1 and CDR2: MDHEN, SYDVKM. The CDR3 spells CASSYADPNGYTF. As DNA, the CDR3 is TGTGCCAGCAGTTACGCGGACCCCAATGGCTACACCTTC.

The J gene is TRBJ1-2, the V gene TRBV11-2; perhaps TRBD1 as D (6 bases). The CDR3 extends over 14 amino acids. Trimming shortened V by 7 bases and J by 1 base, and 13 bases separated the two germline ends. Looked up from germline, CDR1 is SGHAT and CDR2 is FQNNGV. In DNA, the CDR3 is TGTGCCAGCAAATCACAGGGCCTTAACTATGGCTACACCTTC. This codes for CASKSQGLNYGYTF.

V usage is TRBV13 and J usage is TRBJ2-2, with 7 bases lining up with TRBD2. J was trimmed by 6 bases and V by 5 bases; bases with no gene match: 9. Looked up from germline, CDR1 is PRHDT and CDR2 is FYEKMQ (reference sequence). The CDR3 loop spans 15 amino acids. In DNA, the CDR3 is TGTGCCAGCAGCAACGGGGGGTTAAGCGCCGGGGAGCTGTTTTTT. Protein sequence: CASSNGGLSAGELFF.

The rearrangement uses TRBV6-1 and TRBJ2-1, with no clear D. Germline V gene lookup returns CDR1 MNHNS and CDR2 SASEGT. V dropped 3 bases and J dropped 6 bases, with 3 bases sitting between them. The CDR3 runs 11 residues. CDR3 bases: TGTGCCAGCAGTGATACCAATGAGCAGTTCTTC. Residues: CASSDTNEQFF.

The chain employs TRBV9 and TRBJ2-3, with TRBD2 matching over 8 bases. The CDR3 length is 17 residues. The germline V gene encodes CDR1 SGDLS and CDR2 YYNGEE. The ends lost 3 bases at V and 5 bases at J; junction bases unmatched: 14. The CDR3 spells CASSAYNIAGPGDTQYF. CDR3 DNA: TGTGCCAGCAGCGCATATAACATAGCGGGGCCGGGAGATACGCAGTATTTT. Complete variable domain (other parts from reference TRBV9 and TRBJ2-3): DSGVTQTPKHLITATGQRVTLRCSPRSGDLSVYWYQQSLDQGLQFLIQYYNGEERAKGNILERFSAQQFPDLHSELNLSSLELGDSALYFCASSAYNIAGPGDTQYFGPGTRLTVL.

This rearrangement joins TRBV5-4 to TRBJ2-5; D might be TRBD1 (7 bases). Germline CDR1 is SGHNT and CDR2 is YYREEE (reference sequence). V lost 4 bases and J 2 bases, leaving 18 bases between the germline ends. The CDR3 totals 16 residues. CDR3 DNA: TGTGCCAGCAGCCAAGGCGGGACAGCCGTACAAGAGACCCAGTACTTC. This encodes CASSQGGTAVQETQYF.